The 12 T cell receptor beta chains reported below all come from one sample, sequenced in a study of T-cell memory formation after mild COVID-19. TCRdb passed the 5' RACE reads through MiXCR, listing each CDR3 protein once. The table has 400,000 to 500,000 distinct CDR3 sequences, approximately 18% seen once. The sample comprised PBMCs or a T cell subset sorted from them (not recorded which). The receptors originated from a man in his late teens or twenties who had mild COVID-19 (a few samples of this study predate the infection). Cell type and time point are not known.

V is TRBV12-3 or TRBV12-4 and J is TRBJ1-6; D call uncertain. Trimming removed 3 bases at V and 10 bases at J, with 13 bases between. The CDR3 has 14 amino acids. The CDR3 nucleotides read TGTGCCAGCAGTTTTCCCTTTCCCAGATCACCCCTCCACTTT. This codes for CASSFPFPRSPLHF.

This clonotype was observed a few times. The chain has TRBV10-2 and TRBJ1-1; no clear D. Trimming cost V 1 base and J 2 bases, with 5 bases left between them. Germline loops: CDR1 WSHSY, CDR2 SAAADI. The CDR3 has 13 residues. As DNA, the CDR3 is TGCGCCAGCAGTGAGTTTTTCAACACTGAAGCTTTCTTT. It specifies CASSEFFNTEAFF.

There are many counts of this clonotype. The V and J genes are TRBV3-1 and TRBJ2-5; D perhaps matches TRBD2 (6 bases). The CDR3 runs to 16 residues. With 1 base removed from V and 1 base from J, the gap between germline ends came to 13 bases. The germline gives CDR1 LGHDT, CDR2 YNNKEL (reference sequence). For the CDR3, the DNA is TGTGCCAGCAGCCAAGGGCGGGGCTTTGGCCAAGAGACCCAGTACTTC. Translated, it gives CASSQGRGFGQETQYF.

This clonotype has a handful of counts. The chain recombines TRBV5-6 with TRBJ2-2; D not resolved. The V gene lost 3 bases and the J gene lost 5 bases, with 20 bases spanning the gap. From germline, CDR1 is SGHDT and CDR2 YYEEEE. This CDR3 region has 17 residues. The CDR3, as DNA: TGTGCCAGCAGCTCGGAAGGTTGGCAGGTGACAACCGGGGAGCTGTTTTTT. This translates into CASSSEGWQVTTGELFF.

The V call is TRBV12-3 or TRBV12-4, the J call TRBJ1-1; unclear D gene. This CDR3 is 13 amino acids long. The V end was cut by 3 bases, the J end by 4 bases, with 9 bases between. CDR3 region: CASSFSDGTEAFF. CDR3 nucleotides: TGTGCCAGCAGTTTCAGTGATGGCACTGAAGCTTTCTTT.

V and J are TRBV9 and TRBJ1-4; 10 bases are shared with TRBD1. V was pared by 3 bases and J by 7 bases, with 3 bases of the junction left unmatched. This CDR3 contains 14 residues. Germline loops: CDR1 SGDLS, CDR2 YYNGEE. The CDR3 bases are TGTGCCAGCAGCGCGACAGGGGGCTCTGAAAAACTGTTTTTT. The encoded protein is CASSATGGSEKLFF.

The genes are TRBV20-1 and TRBJ1-4; 9 bases line up with TRBD1. The ends lost 7 bases at V and 7 bases at J; junction bases unmatched: 7. The germline V gene has CDR1 DFQATT and CDR2 SNEGSKA (reference sequence). The CDR3 length is 13 residues. The CDR3 nucleotides read TGCAGTGTTACCGGGACAGGGAGTGAAAAACTGTTTTTT. Translated, it gives CSVTGTGSEKLFF.

This clonotype was found a few times. The DNA for the CDR3 is TGCAGTGCTAGAGCTACAGGGGGGGACCAGCCCCAGCATTTT. As protein: CSARATGGDQPQHF. This chain links TRBV20-1 with TRBJ1-5; 8 nucleotides align to TRBD1. Trimming at V came to 1 base and at J to 7 bases, leaving 6 bases not matched to a gene. CDR3 length equals 14 residues. Germline CDR1 reads DFQATT; CDR2 reads SNEGSKA (reference sequence).

A few counts support this clonotype. The chain employs TRBV10-3 and TRBJ2-5; no clear D gene. CDR1 is ENHRY, CDR2 SYGVKD, per germline. The CDR3 has 12 residues. V lost 2 bases and J 4 bases, leaving 5 bases between the germline ends. Here the CDR3 reads CAISERLETQYF. In DNA, the CDR3 is TGTGCCATCAGTGAGCGTCTAGAGACCCAGTACTTC.

This clonotype was seen a few times. This chain connects TRBV5-1 to TRBJ2-7; tentatively, D is TRBD2 (6 bases). The CDR3 has 14 amino acids. Germline CDR1 SGHRS, CDR2 YFSETQ. Trimming left V 3 bases short and J 0 bases short, with 10 bases between. CDR3 in DNA: TGCGCCAGCAGCTGGGCACTAGCCTCCTACGAGCAGTACTTC. Translated: CASSWALASYEQYF.

CDR3 nucleotide sequence: TGCGCCAGCAGCCAAGTTAGGGAATACAATCAGCCCCAGCATTTT. It specifies CASSQVREYNQPQHF. The chain has TRBV4-1 and TRBJ1-5; D is undetermined. The CDR3 is 15 amino acids. Trimming removed 1 base from V and 3 bases from J, with 10 bases in between. CDR1 is MGHRA, CDR2 YSYEKL, per germline.

This clonotype showed up many times. The chain recombines TRBV7-2 with TRBJ1-6, with D uncertain. The CDR3 runs to 13 residues. The germline V gene has CDR1 SGHTA and CDR2 FQGNSA. Trimming took off 6 bases at V and 7 bases at J, with 10 bases between the two ends. CDR3 DNA: TGTGCCAGCAGGCAGGACGGAAATTCACCCCTCCACTTT. This encodes CASRQDGNSPLHF. The whole variable domain, remainder taken from reference TRBV7-2 and TRBJ1-6, is GAGVSQSPSNKVTEKGKDVELRCDPISGHTALYWYRQSLGQGLEFLIYFQGNSAPDKSGLPSDRFSAERTGGSVSTLTIQRTQQEDSAVYLCASRQDGNSPLHFGNGTRLTVT.